Here is one TCR beta chain with its context. Profiled with immunoSEQ multiplex PCR; TCRdb holds only in-frame clones, not every one. Counted here are around 300,000 clones, roughly 89% occurring once; the ten biggest clones make up roughly 2.3%. The source of the sample is a study of blood T cell repertoires in COVID-19. Study as a whole: The analysed material was cDNA or gDNA that came from T cells, B-cell-depleted T cells, or PBMCs.

The material sequenced was peripheral blood. This clonotype was obtained from a man aged 45-60 years with acute or convalescent COVID-19.

The CDR3 loop is CASGGEQPQHF. In nucleotides, the CDR3 is TGTGCCAGTGGGGGGGAACAGCCCCAGCATTTT. This chain joins TRBV19 and TRBJ1-5; a weak D match, TRBD1 (5 bases). Deletions cut 8 bases from V and 7 bases from J, with 9 bases between. Looked up from germline, CDR1 is LNHDA and CDR2 is SQIVND (reference sequence). The length of the CDR3 is 11 residues.